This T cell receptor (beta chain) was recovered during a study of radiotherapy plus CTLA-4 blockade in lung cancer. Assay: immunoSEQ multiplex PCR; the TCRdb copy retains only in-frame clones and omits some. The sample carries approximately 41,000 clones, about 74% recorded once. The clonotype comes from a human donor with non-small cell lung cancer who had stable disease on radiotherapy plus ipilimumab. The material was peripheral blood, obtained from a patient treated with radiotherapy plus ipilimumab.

In DNA, the CDR3 is TGTGCCAGCAATGGACGGGACACCTCTGGAAACACCATATATTTT. It translates to CASNGRDTSGNTIYF. This rearrangement joins TRBV6-5 to TRBJ1-3; a weak D match, TRBD1 (6 bases). Germline loops: CDR1 MNHEY, CDR2 SVGAGI. CDR3 length: 15 amino acids. Trimming left V 7 bases short and J 0 bases short, with 13 bases between.